A selection of T cell receptor beta chains follows, all from one sample in a study of shared clonotypes between healthy human individuals. Sequenced by immunoSEQ multiplex PCR; TCRdb stores in-frame clones only, minus some. The sample lists fewer than 850,000 clones; roughly 96% were seen once. The sequencing input was naive CD8+ T cells sorted from blood. These receptors were collected from a man aged 30 to 45 in good health. The CDR3 runs from the conserved cysteine through the conserved F or W. Fields, in order: V gene, D gene, clone size, J gene, CDR3 protein. D genes are given only for firm matches. Clone size appears in some rows only: once, few, many, or a class for an expanded clone.

v_call: TRBV6-1; d_call: NA; clone_size: NA; j_call: TRBJ1-5; cdr3_aa: CASSEAGFNQPQHF
v_call: TRBV5-6; d_call: NA; clone_size: NA; j_call: TRBJ2-7; cdr3_aa: CASSLESGEQYF
v_call: TRBV5-8; d_call: TRBD2; clone_size: once; j_call: TRBJ2-1; cdr3_aa: CASREPGLAYNEQFF
v_call: TRBV7-8; d_call: NA; clone_size: NA; j_call: TRBJ2-7; cdr3_aa: CASSFGGGSYEQYF
v_call: TRBV7-9; d_call: NA; clone_size: NA; j_call: TRBJ1-5; cdr3_aa: CASSSQTDGNQPQHF
v_call: TRBV19; d_call: TRBD2; clone_size: once; j_call: TRBJ2-7; cdr3_aa: CATTGLAGPYEQYF
v_call: TRBV19; d_call: NA; clone_size: NA; j_call: TRBJ2-7; cdr3_aa: CASSQLDTGPEQYF
v_call: TRBV19; d_call: NA; clone_size: NA; j_call: TRBJ1-5; cdr3_aa: CASSIRQGTYSNQPQHF
v_call: TRBV27; d_call: NA; clone_size: NA; j_call: TRBJ2-3; cdr3_aa: CASSWPGADTQYF
v_call: TRBV7-3; d_call: NA; clone_size: NA; j_call: TRBJ2-1; cdr3_aa: CASSLTGDYNEQFF
v_call: TRBV5-1; d_call: TRBD1; clone_size: NA; j_call: TRBJ1-1; cdr3_aa: CASSSDRVDVVNTEAFF
v_call: TRBV4-1; d_call: NA; clone_size: NA; j_call: TRBJ2-5; cdr3_aa: CASSQAAGAGQETQYF
v_call: TRBV7-2; d_call: TRBD2; clone_size: NA; j_call: TRBJ2-7; cdr3_aa: CASSSRTSGSYEQYF
v_call: TRBV7-6; d_call: NA; clone_size: NA; j_call: TRBJ2-1; cdr3_aa: CASSLWAAEQFF
v_call: TRBV7-6; d_call: TRBD1; clone_size: NA; j_call: TRBJ2-2; cdr3_aa: CASSAQGAGELFF
v_call: TRBV29-1; d_call: NA; clone_size: NA; j_call: TRBJ2-7; cdr3_aa: CSVETNSYEQYF
v_call: TRBV27; d_call: NA; clone_size: NA; j_call: TRBJ2-2; cdr3_aa: CASTSVYTGELFF
v_call: TRBV19; d_call: NA; clone_size: NA; j_call: TRBJ2-7; cdr3_aa: CASSMASPSYEQYF
v_call: TRBV30; d_call: NA; clone_size: NA; j_call: TRBJ2-7; cdr3_aa: CAASMSYEQYF
v_call: TRBV4-3; d_call: TRBD1; clone_size: NA; j_call: TRBJ1-1; cdr3_aa: CASSQANFGTGGLHTEAFF
v_call: TRBV5-4; d_call: NA; clone_size: NA; j_call: TRBJ2-7; cdr3_aa: CASSWGLYEQYF
v_call: TRBV27; d_call: TRBD2; clone_size: NA; j_call: TRBJ2-1; cdr3_aa: CASSYGLAGDPKQFF
v_call: TRBV10-3; d_call: NA; clone_size: NA; j_call: TRBJ2-7; cdr3_aa: CAISEASVTYEQYF
v_call: TRBV9; d_call: NA; clone_size: NA; j_call: TRBJ1-1; cdr3_aa: CASSRGGYGTEAFF
v_call: TRBV11-2; d_call: NA; clone_size: NA; j_call: TRBJ2-5; cdr3_aa: CASSLEEETQYF